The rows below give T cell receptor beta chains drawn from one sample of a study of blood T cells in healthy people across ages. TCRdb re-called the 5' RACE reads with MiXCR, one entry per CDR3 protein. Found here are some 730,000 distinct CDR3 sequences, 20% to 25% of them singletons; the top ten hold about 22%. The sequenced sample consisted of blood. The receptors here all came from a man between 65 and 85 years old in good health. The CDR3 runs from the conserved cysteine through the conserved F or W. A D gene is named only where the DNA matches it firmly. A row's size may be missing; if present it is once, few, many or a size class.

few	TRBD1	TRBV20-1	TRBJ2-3	CSARVGGGYKPLYF	TGCAGTGCTAGAGTAGGGGGCGGCTATAAGCCCCTGTATTTT
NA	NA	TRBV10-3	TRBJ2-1	CAISEADSHYNEQFF	TGTGCCATCAGTGAGGCTGACAGCCACTACAATGAGCAGTTCTTC
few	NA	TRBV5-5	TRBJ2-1	CASSLLVTETNEQFF	TGTGCCAGCAGCTTGTTGGTGACTGAGACCAATGAGCAGTTCTTC
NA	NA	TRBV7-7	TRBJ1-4	CASSLPITRSPINNEKLFF	TGTGCCAGCAGCCTACCAATAACGAGGTCCCCGATTAATAATGAAAAACTGTTTTTT
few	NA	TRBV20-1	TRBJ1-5	CSAGGGTNQPQHF	TGCAGTGCCGGGGGGGGTACCAATCAGCCCCAGCATTTT
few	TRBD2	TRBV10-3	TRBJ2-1	CAISSGSLNNEQFF	TGTGCCATCAGTAGCGGGAGTTTAAACAATGAGCAGTTCTTC
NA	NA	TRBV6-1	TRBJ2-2	CASSEHSSGNTGELFF	TGTGCCAGCAGCGAACATTCAAGCGGAAACACCGGGGAGCTGTTTTTT
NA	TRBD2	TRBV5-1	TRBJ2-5	CASSSSSGGQETQYF	TGCGCCAGCAGCTCGTCAAGCGGGGGTCAAGAGACCCAGTACTTC
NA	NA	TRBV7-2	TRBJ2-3	CASSLAMFYGSSTDTQYF	TGTGCCAGCAGCTTAGCGATGTTTTACGGGAGCAGCACAGATACGCAGTATTTT
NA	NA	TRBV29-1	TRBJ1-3	CSVGEWGNTIYF	TGCAGCGTTGGAGAGTGGGGAAACACCATATATTTT
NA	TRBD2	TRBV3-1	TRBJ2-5	CASSQVGRGVLQETQYF	TGTGCCAGCAGCCAAGTGGGGCGGGGGGTCCTTCAAGAGACCCAGTACTTC
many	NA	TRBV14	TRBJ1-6	CASSQDRAQRGNSPLHF	TGTGCCAGCAGCCAAGATCGGGCCCAGAGGGGTAATTCACCCCTCCACTTT
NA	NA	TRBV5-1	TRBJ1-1	CASSLRDREAFF	TGCGCCAGCAGCTTGCGGGACCGTGAAGCTTTCTTT